This T cell receptor (beta chain) comes out of a study of blood T cell repertoires in COVID-19. The germline V gene encodes CDR1 LGHDT and CDR2 YNNKEL (reference sequence). This CDR3 contains 16 residues. V was pared by 1 base and J by 0 bases, with 10 bases between. This table comes from immunoSEQ multiplex PCR, and its TCRdb copy is limited to in-frame clones, with some not included. The sample carries over 95,000 clones, 85% recorded once. The chain recombines TRBV3-1 (or the pseudogene TRBV3-2) with TRBJ1-3; no clear D. Sequencing was performed on peripheral blood. This receptor was taken from a human donor in a cohort sampled during active COVID-19. CDR3 in amino acids: CASSQAAFSSGNTIYF. CDR3 coding DNA: TGTGCCAGCAGCCAAGCCGCATTTAGCTCTGGAAACACCATATATTTT.